This record looks at one T cell receptor (beta chain) sequence and its context. Each donor was healthy, and each was a bone marrow donor. This entry belongs to a study of cytomegalovirus exposure and HLA in healthy donors. The germline V gene has CDR1 MNHEY and CDR2 SMNVEV (reference sequence). The CDR3 loop spans 16 amino acids. The trim removed 6 bases at V and 10 bases at J, leaving 15 bases unmatched. The PCR ran on 60 Vbeta and 13 Jbeta primers. Produced via immunoSEQ multiplex PCR; TCRdb's table is partial and in-frame only. The sample holds under 150,000 clones, approximately 80% seen once. This TCR was recovered from a man younger than 35 in good health and CMV-seronegative. The sequenced sample consisted of PBMCs. This chain uses TRBV27 with TRBJ2-1; 10 nucleotides line up with TRBD2. Written as DNA, the CDR3 is TGTGCCAGCAGCCTTATCCAGCGGGAGGGGGCAAACGAGCAGTTCTTC. As protein: CASSLIQREGANEQFF.